One T cell receptor beta chain is described in this entry. Participant age was about 18 to 89 years, and participants resided in fewer than 25 US areas. V dropped 4 bases and J dropped 9 bases, with 13 bases sitting between them. Germline-derived CDR1 and CDR2 are MNHEY and SVGEGT. This CDR3 contains 14 residues. The source of the sample is a study of blood T cell repertoires in COVID-19. Data came from immunoSEQ multiplex PCR; TCRdb stores just in-frame clones and leaves some out. The table has about 250,000 clones, 65% to 90% seen once; the top ten hold 1.5% to 2%. This rearrangement joins TRBV6-2 or TRBV6-3 to TRBJ1-6, with no clear D. The clonotype comes from a man aged 35-49 years who had recovered from COVID-19. The sample taken for sequencing was PBMCs or T cells enriched from blood (not recorded which). The CDR3 spells CASSWRAGSSPLHF. CDR3 nucleotide sequence: TGTGCCAGCAGTTGGAGGGCGGGGAGTTCACCCCTCCACTTT.